These T cell receptor beta chains were read from a single sample in a study of OX40 agonist ivuxolimab in advanced cancers. Some clones are missing from TCRdb's copy, which holds only in-frame ones; the method was immunoSEQ multiplex PCR. The sample gives tens of thousands of clones, 85% to 95% of which show up once; around 3% is in the top ten. The starting material was CD4+ or CD8+ T cells sorted from blood, obtained in a trial of the OX40 agonist ivuxolimab. The receptors here all came from an adult with an advanced solid tumor such as melanoma, head and neck, liver or kidney cancer. The CDR3 runs from the conserved cysteine through the conserved F or W. Fields, in order: D gene, V gene, clone size, J gene, CDR3 protein, CDR3 DNA. A D gene is named only where the DNA matches it firmly. Clone sizes are given selectively: once, few, many, or a class where the clone is expanded.

d_gene: NA; v_gene: TRBV12-5; abundance: NA; j_gene: TRBJ1-1; CDR3aa: CASGLRDTEAFF; CDR3nt: TGTGCTAGTGGTTTGAGGGACACTGAAGCTTTCTTT
d_gene: TRBD2; v_gene: TRBV10-2; abundance: NA; j_gene: TRBJ2-5; CDR3aa: CASSGGVLETQYF; CDR3nt: TGCGCCAGCAGCGGGGGGGTCCTGGAGACCCAGTACTTC
d_gene: NA; v_gene: TRBV18; abundance: NA; j_gene: TRBJ1-2; CDR3aa: CASSHFEVKGKYGYTF; CDR3nt: TGTGCCAGCTCACATTTCGAGGTCAAGGGGAAGTATGGCTACACCTTC
d_gene: NA; v_gene: TRBV5-1; abundance: NA; j_gene: TRBJ1-1; CDR3aa: CASSPQGKRTEAFF; CDR3nt: TGCGCCAGCAGCCCACAGGGTAAGAGGACTGAAGCTTTCTTT
d_gene: NA; v_gene: TRBV11-2; abundance: NA; j_gene: TRBJ2-2; CDR3aa: CASSLFLHAPQSGELFF; CDR3nt: TGTGCCAGCAGCTTATTTTTGCACGCTCCGCAGTCCGGGGAGCTGTTTTTT
d_gene: TRBD1; v_gene: TRBV5-1; abundance: NA; j_gene: TRBJ2-5; CDR3aa: CASSLKGAVWQETQYF; CDR3nt: TGCGCCAGCAGCTTGAAGGGGGCAGTGTGGCAAGAGACCCAGTACTTC
d_gene: NA; v_gene: TRBV30; abundance: NA; j_gene: TRBJ1-6; CDR3aa: CAWSVGGTPYNSPLHF; CDR3nt: TGTGCCTGGAGTGTCGGGGGGACCCCTTATAATTCACCCCTCCACTTT
d_gene: NA; v_gene: TRBV2; abundance: NA; j_gene: TRBJ2-5; CDR3aa: CASTGLAGEETQYF; CDR3nt: TGTGCCAGCACGGGGTTGGCAGGGGAAGAGACCCAGTACTTC
d_gene: TRBD1; v_gene: TRBV27; abundance: NA; j_gene: TRBJ1-6; CDR3aa: CASSLSQGARTPLHF; CDR3nt: TGTGCCAGCAGTTTATCCCAGGGGGCTAGGACACCCCTCCACTTT
d_gene: TRBD1; v_gene: TRBV15; abundance: NA; j_gene: TRBJ1-2; CDR3aa: CATPGQGVNPNYGYTF; CDR3nt: TGTGCCACCCCGGGACAGGGGGTCAATCCTAACTATGGCTACACCTTC
d_gene: NA; v_gene: TRBV6-5; abundance: NA; j_gene: TRBJ1-3; CDR3aa: CASSYGPTGNTIYF; CDR3nt: TGTGCCAGCAGTTACGGCCCCACTGGAAACACCATATATTTT
d_gene: NA; v_gene: TRBV15; abundance: NA; j_gene: TRBJ2-3; CDR3aa: CATSTITGTWGTDTQYF; CDR3nt: TGTGCCACCAGCACCATTACCGGGACATGGGGCACAGATACGCAGTATTTT
d_gene: NA; v_gene: TRBV5-1; abundance: NA; j_gene: TRBJ2-7; CDR3aa: CASSLLGYEQYF; CDR3nt: TGCGCCAGCAGCTTGTTAGGATACGAGCAGTACTTC
d_gene: NA; v_gene: TRBV4-3; abundance: once; j_gene: TRBJ1-5; CDR3aa: CASSQELRDSGQPQHF; CDR3nt: TGCGCCAGCAGCCAAGAATTACGAGACAGCGGGCAGCCCCAGCATTTT
d_gene: TRBD2; v_gene: TRBV4-2; abundance: NA; j_gene: TRBJ2-7; CDR3aa: CASSQDGTSGNEQYF; CDR3nt: TGTGCCAGCAGCCAAGATGGGACTAGCGGCAACGAGCAGTACTTC
d_gene: NA; v_gene: TRBV6-5; abundance: NA; j_gene: TRBJ1-1; CDR3aa: CATSYLNNNEAFF; CDR3nt: TGTGCCACCAGTTACTTGAACAATAATGAAGCTTTCTTT
d_gene: NA; v_gene: TRBV19; abundance: NA; j_gene: TRBJ2-7; CDR3aa: CASSRWGDYEQYF; CDR3nt: TGTGCCAGTAGTAGATGGGGTGATTACGAGCAGTACTTC
d_gene: NA; v_gene: TRBV15; abundance: NA; j_gene: TRBJ1-1; CDR3aa: CATSREGNTEAFF; CDR3nt: TGTGCCACCAGCAGAGAAGGGAACACTGAAGCTTTCTTT
d_gene: NA; v_gene: TRBV2; abundance: NA; j_gene: TRBJ2-5; CDR3aa: CASSFGQGSLETQYF; CDR3nt: TGTGCCAGCAGTTTCGGCCAGGGCTCATTGGAGACCCAGTACTTC
d_gene: TRBD1; v_gene: TRBV27; abundance: NA; j_gene: TRBJ1-2; CDR3aa: CASSFFEGARGGYTF; CDR3nt: TGTGCCAGCAGTTTTTTTGAGGGGGCGCGAGGAGGCTACACCTTC
d_gene: NA; v_gene: TRBV11-3; abundance: NA; j_gene: TRBJ1-1; CDR3aa: CASSLTARAGDEAFF; CDR3nt: TGTGCCAGCAGCTTAACCGCCCGGGCAGGGGATGAGGCTTTCTTT
d_gene: NA; v_gene: TRBV5-1; abundance: NA; j_gene: TRBJ1-1; CDR3aa: CASSLTGGTEAFF; CDR3nt: TGCGCCAGCAGCCTTACGGGAGGGACTGAAGCTTTCTTT
d_gene: TRBD2; v_gene: TRBV7-8; abundance: NA; j_gene: TRBJ2-7; CDR3aa: CASSQTASGNYEQYF; CDR3nt: TGTGCCAGCAGCCAAACCGCTAGCGGGAACTACGAGCAGTACTTC
d_gene: NA; v_gene: TRBV13; abundance: NA; j_gene: TRBJ2-1; CDR3aa: CASSLGTVGDEQFF; CDR3nt: TGTGCCAGCAGCTTAGGGACAGTCGGGGATGAGCAGTTCTTC
d_gene: NA; v_gene: TRBV6-5; abundance: NA; j_gene: TRBJ1-2; CDR3aa: CASTDGYGYTF; CDR3nt: TGTGCCAGCACCGACGGCTATGGCTACACCTTC
d_gene: NA; v_gene: TRBV11-2; abundance: NA; j_gene: TRBJ1-6; CDR3aa: CASSLGSGSPLHF; CDR3nt: TGTGCCAGCAGCTTAGGGAGCGGGTCACCCCTCCACTTT
d_gene: NA; v_gene: TRBV4-2; abundance: NA; j_gene: TRBJ2-1; CDR3aa: CASSRLGTNNEQFF; CDR3nt: TGTGCCAGCAGCCGGCTGGGGACCAACAATGAGCAGTTCTTC
d_gene: TRBD2; v_gene: TRBV6-5; abundance: NA; j_gene: TRBJ2-3; CDR3aa: CASSYSGSRADTQYF; CDR3nt: TGTGCCAGCAGTTATAGCGGGAGTAGGGCAGATACGCAGTATTTT
d_gene: TRBD2; v_gene: TRBV27; abundance: once; j_gene: TRBJ2-3; CDR3aa: CASSPPGGPTDTQYF; CDR3nt: TGTGCCAGCAGCCCACCGGGGGGGCCGACAGATACGCAGTATTTT
d_gene: NA; v_gene: TRBV28; abundance: NA; j_gene: TRBJ1-5; CDR3aa: CASSFPGRVVQPQHF; CDR3nt: TGTGCCAGCAGTTTCCCGGGCAGGGTGGTTCAGCCCCAGCATTTT
d_gene: NA; v_gene: TRBV7-3; abundance: once; j_gene: TRBJ2-2; CDR3aa: CASSLLGSHTGELFF; CDR3nt: TGTGCCAGCAGCTTATTAGGGTCGCACACCGGGGAGCTGTTTTTT
d_gene: NA; v_gene: TRBV7-9; abundance: NA; j_gene: TRBJ2-3; CDR3aa: CASSFDGRNKDTQYF; CDR3nt: TGTGCCAGCAGCTTTGACGGCAGGAATAAGGATACGCAGTATTTT
d_gene: NA; v_gene: TRBV12-5; abundance: NA; j_gene: TRBJ1-2; CDR3aa: CASGWEDGRRFYGYTF; CDR3nt: TGTGCTAGTGGTTGGGAAGATGGCAGACGCTTCTATGGCTACACCTTC
d_gene: TRBD2; v_gene: TRBV15; abundance: NA; j_gene: TRBJ2-5; CDR3aa: CATIGLAGSQETQYF; CDR3nt: TGTGCCACCATCGGACTAGCGGGGAGCCAAGAGACCCAGTACTTC
d_gene: NA; v_gene: TRBV6-5; abundance: NA; j_gene: TRBJ1-1; CDR3aa: CASSYHGQLNTEAFF; CDR3nt: TGTGCCAGCAGTTATCACGGACAGCTGAACACTGAAGCTTTCTTT
d_gene: NA; v_gene: TRBV4-1; abundance: NA; j_gene: TRBJ2-7; CDR3aa: CASSQEEARDYEQYF; CDR3nt: TGCGCCAGCAGCCAAGAGGAAGCGCGGGACTACGAGCAGTACTTC
d_gene: NA; v_gene: TRBV4-3; abundance: NA; j_gene: TRBJ2-2; CDR3aa: CASSQEEGVANTGELFF; CDR3nt: TGCGCCAGCAGCCAAGAGGAAGGGGTTGCGAACACCGGGGAGCTGTTTTTT
d_gene: TRBD1; v_gene: TRBV9; abundance: NA; j_gene: TRBJ1-6; CDR3aa: CASSTGVNNSPLHF; CDR3nt: TGTGCCAGCAGCACAGGGGTAAATAATTCACCCCTCCACTTT
d_gene: TRBD2; v_gene: TRBV9; abundance: NA; j_gene: TRBJ2-2; CDR3aa: CASSEFPSTSSLPTGELFF; CDR3nt: TGTGCCAGCAGCGAGTTTCCCTCGACTAGCAGTCTCCCCACCGGGGAGCTGTTTTTT
d_gene: NA; v_gene: TRBV20-1; abundance: NA; j_gene: TRBJ2-1; CDR3aa: CSAREYNEQFF; CDR3nt: TGCAGTGCTAGGGAATACAATGAGCAGTTCTTC
d_gene: NA; v_gene: TRBV19; abundance: NA; j_gene: TRBJ1-2; CDR3aa: CASSFRGEGFNYGYTF; CDR3nt: TGTGCCAGTAGCTTTAGGGGTGAAGGCTTTAACTATGGCTACACCTTC
d_gene: TRBD2; v_gene: TRBV9; abundance: NA; j_gene: TRBJ2-4; CDR3aa: CASSVATRAGPDIQYF; CDR3nt: TGTGCCAGCAGCGTAGCTACCAGAGCGGGGCCTGACATTCAGTACTTC
d_gene: TRBD1; v_gene: TRBV4-3; abundance: once; j_gene: TRBJ1-3; CDR3aa: CASSLDRGGWGNTIYF; CDR3nt: TGCGCCAGCAGCCTAGACAGGGGCGGTTGGGGAAACACCATATATTTT
d_gene: NA; v_gene: TRBV13; abundance: NA; j_gene: TRBJ2-3; CDR3aa: CASSSQLSVGESDTQYF; CDR3nt: TGTGCCAGCAGCTCCCAATTGTCCGTCGGGGAGTCAGATACGCAGTATTTT
d_gene: NA; v_gene: TRBV6-1; abundance: NA; j_gene: TRBJ1-5; CDR3aa: CASSETAAYSNQPQHF; CDR3nt: TGTGCCAGCAGTGAAACGGCGGCTTATAGCAATCAGCCCCAGCATTTT
d_gene: TRBD1; v_gene: TRBV23-1; abundance: NA; j_gene: TRBJ1-2; CDR3aa: CASSRYLDRVNYGYTF; CDR3nt: TGCGCCAGCAGTCGTTATTTGGACAGGGTGAACTATGGCTACACCTTC
d_gene: NA; v_gene: TRBV29-1; abundance: NA; j_gene: TRBJ2-7; CDR3aa: CSVVGGSYEQYF; CDR3nt: TGCAGCGTTGTGGGAGGATCCTACGAGCAGTACTTC